This T cell receptor beta chain originates from a study of T cell responses to AZD1222 COVID-19 vaccine (dated by TCRdb to 2020 to 2023). About the study as a whole: TCR sequencing was performed for about 250 trial participants, of whom some 200 were given two doses of AZD1222 and roughly 25 were given two doses of MenACWY control vaccine. Trial participants were enrolled by age into 18-55, 56-69 and 70-plus year subgroups, with roughly 160, 29 and 62 TCR-sequenced participants respectively. Overall study outcomes, separate from this receptor: Only five or six AZD1222 recipients were SARS-CoV-2 seropositive at baseline, limiting conclusions about previously exposed vaccinees. Participants were mostly white British and included more females than males, and it was suggested by the authors that clonal diversity may have been underestimated. Reportedly, close to half of the unique spike-specific TCRs recognized epitopes lying outside the regions that are mutated in the B.1.351 and B.1.1.7 variants. Because no samples from the day 14 peak response were available, repertoires could be characterized only after the peak T cell response. After two AZD1222 doses, both the breadth and the depth of spike-specific TCRs were significantly higher than at day 0 and than in MenACWY recipients. The 56-69-year group was small, and its depth increase did not reach significance, likely because of low power. Vaccine-associated CD4 TCRs spanned the whole spike protein, with dominant responses in regions 160-218 and 743-854.

For this chain, trimming is 2 bases at the V end and 1 base at the J end, and the number of junction bases without a gene match is 3. CDR1 and CDR2, looked up from the germline V gene, are SGHTA and FQGNSA. The CDR3 sequence holds 16 residues, the cysteine and phenylalanine included. Of all the DNA, just the CDR3 is kept, 48 bases in frame from base 1. The time point label, as the study defines it: baseline before first vaccination. Sample treatment or condition, as interpreted from the label and publication: meningococcal conjugate vaccine given as trial control. Vaccinee samples came from UK trials COV001 and COV002, including a single-blind randomized controlled phase 2/3 trial of AZD1222 (ChAdOx1 nCoV-19) in healthy adults. For TCRbeta chain sequencing, PBMC samples were collected from trial participants at day 0 and at day 28 after the second dose. The CDR3 regions of human TCRbeta chains were analyzed by immunosequencing. On the authors' methods: Repertoire TCRs were checked for matches against a reference library of SARS-CoV-2-specific TCRs that had been generated using the MIRA antigen-specificity platform. Breadth was defined as the fraction of unique TCRs that were SARS-CoV-2-associated, and depth was defined as the fraction of total T cells that were SARS-CoV-2-associated. Using the MIRA data, each spike-specific TCR was mapped to the spike region that the TCR reacts to and placed in a CD4 or CD8 class. Log10-transformed breadth and depth values were compared by one-way ANOVA with Sidak's multiple comparisons tests. The clones in this table, taken by TCRdb from immuneACCESS, are in-frame only. Not every clone is retained; where verified, under half of the shortfall comes from an unresolved V gene, and the cause of the rest is unknown. For V, J and clone size, that table is used; D and trimming come from the DNA. In this sample the table shows around 90,000 clones, under 95% of which occur a single time. The ten largest clones represent 4% to 6% of the sample.

To note about this clone: Its antigen is currently not known. Base quality data are lacking; no much larger clone is found one base away.

The sequencing here drew on peripheral blood, taken on day 0 of MenACWY control vaccination. The origin of this receptor is an adult in good health. Recombination joined TRBV7-2 with TRBJ2-3; TRBD2 fits 10 bases in the junction. The CDR3 has the sequence CASSLSLAGGTDTQYF. The DNA reads TGTGCCAGCAGCTTATCCCTAGCGGGGGGCACAGATACGCAGTATTTT. Full variable domain (CDR3 extended with the reference TRBV7-2 and TRBJ2-3 proteins): GAGVSQSPSNKVTEKGKDVELRCDPISGHTALYWYRQSLGQGLEFLIYFQGNSAPDKSGLPSDRFSAERTGGSVSTLTIQRTQQEDSAVYLCASSLSLAGGTDTQYFGPGTRLTVL.